Presented here are 22 T cell receptor beta chains from one specimen sequenced in a study of Graves' ophthalmopathy and Graves' hyperthyroidism. The study amplified TCR beta CDR3 regions using RNA transcripts. An initial RT-PCR round employing HTBI primers preceded a second-round multiplex PCR. TCRdb used MiXCR to reprocess the multiplex PCR reads, holding one entry per CDR3 protein. The sample consists of roughly 160,000 distinct CDR3 sequences, around two fifths of them appearing once. Sequencing was carried out using peripheral blood. The receptors originated from a man aged 25 to 45 with Graves' ophthalmopathy.

The chain combines TRBV20-1 with TRBJ2-7; the match to TRBD1 covers 9 bases. Germline V gives CDR1 DFQATT, CDR2 SNEGSKA (reference sequence). Germline trimming cut 2 bases from V and 4 bases from J; bases unmatched to any gene: 9. This CDR3 is built from 15 residues. The CDR3 bases are TGCAGTGCTAGACCCCTGGGACAGGGAGGATACGAGCAGTACTTC. Translation: CSARPLGQGGYEQYF.

There are many counts of this clonotype. CDR3 nucleotide sequence: TGTGCCAGCTCACCTTCAGGTCGGAACACTGAAGCTTTCTTT. This gives the protein CASSPSGRNTEAFF. The chain joins TRBV18 to TRBJ1-1; no firm D call. CDR1 and CDR2 (germline): KGHSH, LQKENI. The CDR3 contains 14 residues. V lost 3 bases and J lost 1, with 9 bases in between. Together with reference TRBV18 and TRBJ1-1, the CDR3 gives the full variable domain: NAGVMQNPRHLVRRRGQEARLRCSPMKGHSHVYWYRQLPEEGLKFMVYLQKENIIDESGMPKERFSAEFPKEGPSILRIQQVVRGDSAAYFCASSPSGRNTEAFFGQGTRLTVV.

The V call is TRBV27, the J call TRBJ1-5; 9 bases match TRBD1. V trimming: 6 bases; J trimming: 5 bases; junction bases outside the gene matches: 5. This CDR3 spans 14 amino acids. Looked up from germline, CDR1 is MNHEY and CDR2 is SMNVEV (reference sequence). CDR3: CASSWGQGDQPQHF. In DNA form, the CDR3 reads TGTGCCAGCAGCTGGGGACAGGGTGATCAGCCCCAGCATTTT.

This chain joins TRBV12-5 and TRBJ1-2, with 11 bases identical to TRBD1. The CDR3 length is 15 residues. Germline values: CDR1 LGHNT, CDR2 FRNRAP. The CDR3 reads CAMVADRGLNDGYTF. The CDR3 coding sequence is TGTGCCATGGTAGCGGACAGGGGGCTTAATGATGGCTACACCTTC.

Many counts were recorded for this clonotype. The chain has TRBV28 and TRBJ2-7, with D maybe TRBD1 (6 bases). Germline CDR1 reads MDHEN; CDR2 reads SYDVKM. Trimming stripped 5 bases from V and 11 bases from J, with 13 bases between. CDR3 length: 11 residues. CDR3 in amino acids: CASSPSGQEYF. The CDR3 nucleotides read TGTGCCAGCAGTCCTTCGGGACAAGAGTACTTC.

This clonotype was counted between two and nine times. This sequence joins TRBV28 and TRBJ1-1, with D uncertain. The germline gives CDR1 MDHEN, CDR2 SYDVKM. The CDR3 is 10 residues long. With 6 bases removed from V and 7 bases from J, the gap between germline ends came to 6 bases. The CDR3 DNA sequence: TGTGCCAGCAGATCCGGTGAAGCTTTCTTT. This sequence encodes CASRSGEAFF.

This clonotype was seen at least ten times. The J gene is TRBJ2-7, the V gene TRBV6-1; D is undetermined. This CDR3 has 13 residues. Germline V CDR1 and CDR2: MNHNS, SASEGT. Trimming cost V 1 base and J 4 bases, with 8 bases left between them. The CDR3 region is CASSEGRPYEQYF. The DNA for the CDR3 is TGTGCCAGCAGTGAAGGCAGGCCGTACGAGCAGTACTTC.

The sample holds a few counts of this clonotype. The chain is built from TRBV6-5 and TRBJ2-7, with D possibly TRBD2 on 5 matching bases. Germline CDR1 reads MNHEY; CDR2 reads SVGAGI. The length of the CDR3 is 14 residues. V dropped 3 bases and J dropped 0 bases, with 9 bases sitting between them. The CDR3 loop reads CASSYSAASYEQYF. The CDR3 DNA reads TGTGCCAGCAGTTATTCAGCGGCCTCCTACGAGCAGTACTTC.

This clonotype was recorded at least ten times. The chain recombines TRBV5-6 with TRBJ2-7; 7 bases match TRBD2. V shed 2 bases, J shed 9 bases, and the junction held 23 bases outside the gene matches. CDR1 is SGHDT, CDR2 YYEEEE, per germline. The CDR3 spans 18 residues. As DNA, the CDR3 is TGTGCCAGCAGCTTTCGGGGCTCAGGGAGGGGCCCCTCTAATCGGCAGTACTTC. This encodes CASSFRGSGRGPSNRQYF.

The V gene is TRBV10-1, the J gene TRBJ1-5; the D is unclear. Germline CDR1 is WNHNN and CDR2 is SYGVQD (reference sequence). There are 13 residues in the CDR3. Trimming cost V 4 bases and J 0 bases, with 4 bases left between them. CDR3 loop: CASSVNSNQPQHF. The CDR3 DNA reads as TGCGCCAGCAGTGTAAATAGCAATCAGCCCCAGCATTTT.

This clonotype was seen ten or more times. V usage is TRBV6-4 and J usage is TRBJ2-3; 11 bases align to TRBD2. V shed 5 bases and J 0 bases; nucleotides not matched to a gene: 1. The germline V gene has CDR1 MRHNA and CDR2 SNTAGT. The CDR3 is made up of 15 amino acids. The CDR3 nucleotides read TGTGCCAGCAGTCGGACTAGCGGGAGCACAGATACGCAGTATTTT. It is translated as CASSRTSGSTDTQYF.

This chain links TRBV12-3 or TRBV12-4 with TRBJ2-4; D may be TRBD1 or TRBD2 (5 bases each). Trimming cost V 6 bases and J 9 bases, with 18 bases left between them. There are 14 residues in the CDR3. In DNA form, the CDR3 reads TGTGCCAGCAGCCCCCGTAGGGGAGTAGGCATTCAGTACTTC. Its protein is CASSPRRGVGIQYF.

At least ten counts were recorded for this clonotype. The J gene is TRBJ1-3, the V gene TRBV12-3 or TRBV12-4; 7 bases agree with TRBD1. Trimming took 7 bases from V and 0 from J; bases not matched to a gene: 6. This CDR3 spans 15 amino acids. The CDR3 bases are TGTGCCAGCACCCCCGGGACAGCCTCTGGAAACACCATATATTTT. It encodes CASTPGTASGNTIYF.

This clonotype was seen many times. The chain links TRBV15 to TRBJ2-3; 7 bases map to TRBD2. The CDR3 loop spans 17 amino acids. V shed 0 bases, J shed 0 bases, and the junction held 6 bases outside the gene matches. The germline CDR1 and CDR2 sequences are LNHNV and YYDKDF (reference sequence). CDR3 sequence reads: CATSRDRREHSTDTQYF. DNA for the CDR3: TGTGCCACCAGCAGAGATAGGCGGGAGCACAGCACAGATACGCAGTATTTT.

At least ten counts were recorded for this clonotype. The rearrangement links TRBV28 to TRBJ1-2; D remains ambiguous. Germline V gene sequence: CDR1 MDHEN, CDR2 SYDVKM. V was pared by 4 bases and J by 4 bases, with 7 bases between. The CDR3 is 12 amino acids. This CDR3 reads CASSSLGYGYTF. For the CDR3, the DNA is TGTGCCAGCAGTTCTCTCGGCTATGGCTACACCTTC.

This clonotype was seen just once. V is TRBV7-2 and J is TRBJ1-6; D not resolved. This CDR3 spans 14 amino acids. Germline-derived CDR1 and CDR2 are SGHTA and FQGNSA. V was shortened by 1 base and J by 9 bases, with 10 bases between the two germline ends. CDR3 amino acids: CASSLDLVVSPLHF. The CDR3 DNA follows: TGTGCCAGCAGCTTAGACTTGGTGGTTTCACCCCTCCACTTT.

This clonotype was seen more than once but under ten times. This chain links TRBV6-5 with TRBJ1-6, with a tentative D call TRBD1 (5 bases). The V gene's germline CDR1 is MNHEY and CDR2 SVGAGI. V dropped 0 bases and J dropped 7 bases, with 16 bases sitting between them. This CDR3 is 17 amino acids long. The CDR3 sequence: CASSYSGDRYTNSPLHF. CDR3 in DNA: TGTGCCAGCAGTTACTCAGGAGACAGATATACCAATTCACCCCTCCACTTT.

V and J are TRBV12-3 or TRBV12-4 and TRBJ1-5; D not resolved. V lost 8 bases and J 3 bases, leaving 11 bases between the germline ends. The CDR3 covers 13 residues. The CDR3 sequence: CASQQNNNQPQHF. CDR3 nucleotides: TGTGCCAGCCAACAGAACAACAATCAGCCCCAGCATTTT.

This clonotype was observed at least ten times. V and J are TRBV6-2 or TRBV6-3 and TRBJ2-2; 8 nucleotides match TRBD2. The J segment lost 7 bases and the V segment lost 8 bases, leaving 6 bases of the junction unmatched. The germline V gene has CDR1 MNHEY and CDR2 SVGEGT. CDR3 length: 13 residues. CDR3 in DNA: TGTGCCAGCTCCAGCGGGAGTGTCGGGGAGCTGTTTTTT. Residues: CASSSGSVGELFF.

This clonotype has at least ten counts. This chain uses TRBV6-2 or TRBV6-3 with TRBJ1-5; no firm D call. V dropped 2 bases and J dropped 0 bases, with 8 bases sitting between them. This CDR3 contains 15 residues. Germline V lookup: CDR1 MNHEY, CDR2 SVGEGT. The CDR3 region has the DNA TGTGCCAGCAGTTACGGAAGCGATAGCAATCAGCCCCAGCATTTT. Its translation is CASSYGSDSNQPQHF.

The sample holds many counts of this clonotype. This chain joins TRBV12-3 or TRBV12-4 and TRBJ2-7; 14 nucleotides align to TRBD2. This CDR3 region has 15 residues. With 6 bases clipped from V and 3 bases from J, the junction kept 4 bases outside the gene matches. The CDR3 region is CASRRGTSGSYEQYF. CDR3 in DNA: TGTGCCAGCAGGAGAGGGACTAGCGGGAGCTACGAGCAGTACTTC.

This clonotype was recorded only once. The V call is TRBV10-3, the J call TRBJ1-1; TRBD1 aligns across 7 bases. Trimming took 8 bases from V and 3 from J; bases not matched to a gene: 9. The germline V gene encodes CDR1 ENHRY and CDR2 SYGVKD. CDR3 length equals 14 residues. In DNA, the CDR3 is TGTGCCATCGCGAGACAGGGTGGGGACACTGAAGCTTTCTTT. Its translation: CAIARQGGDTEAFF.